The present T cell receptor beta chain was sequenced within a study of T-cell memory formation after mild COVID-19. Overall study findings and caveats: Clones shrinking between day 15 and 85 showed a balanced CD4/CD8 split, and those that grew later tilted toward CD4+.

TCRdb reprocessed the 5' RACE reads with MiXCR, giving one entry per CDR3 protein. This table holds approximately 240,000 distinct CDR3 sequences, approximately 16% found once. The CDR3 loop spans 15 amino acids. Germline CDR1 reads MGHRA; CDR2 reads YSYEKL. The V gene end was trimmed by 5 bases and the J gene end by 4 bases; junction bases not matched to a gene: 6. This clonotype has only a few counts. What it binds is not known. The J gene is TRBJ1-2, the V gene TRBV4-1, with 11 bases aligning to TRBD1. Sample: PBMCs or a T cell subset sorted from them (not recorded which). The clonotype was recovered from a man between 18 and 29 years old who had mild COVID-19 (a few samples of this study predate the infection). Cell type and time point are not known. The CDR3 region has the DNA TGCGCCAGCAGCTTCCGGGACAGGGGGTCCTATGGCTACACCTTC. Translating gives CASSFRDRGSYGYTF.